Each of the 26 T cell receptor beta chains below was sequenced from the same sample in a study of Ad26.COV2.S vaccination and SARS-CoV-2 variants. Clones were read by immunoSEQ multiplex PCR, and TCRdb kept only the in-frame ones, dropping some. The table includes 300,000 to 450,000 clones, about 91% detected once. The sequenced sample was peripheral blood, obtained after recovery from COVID-19. These receptors were taken from a human donor who had recovered from COVID-19.

The chain links TRBV5-8 to TRBJ1-6; 8 nucleotides match TRBD1. Germline V CDR1 and CDR2: SGHTS, YDEGEE. The J segment lost 8 bases and the V segment lost 0 bases, leaving 10 bases of the junction unmatched. This CDR3 region has 17 residues. This CDR3 is CASSLGAGGRAYSPLHF. The CDR3 DNA sequence: TGTGCCAGCAGCTTGGGGGCAGGGGGCAGAGCCTATTCACCCCTCCACTTT.

This clone appeared a single time. This chain joins TRBV19 and TRBJ1-4; D call uncertain. The CDR3 sequence is 16 residues long. Trimming took off 6 bases at V and 0 bases at J, with 14 bases between the two ends. Germline CDR1 and CDR2: LNHDA and SQIVND (reference sequence). The chain's CDR3 is CASRTTSGATNEKLFF. CDR3 nucleotides: TGTGCCAGTAGAACGACAAGTGGGGCAACTAATGAAAAACTGTTTTTT.

This clone was seen only a few times. The V and J genes are TRBV5-1 and TRBJ1-1; the D is unclear. The ends were cut back, 0 bases at V and 10 bases at J, with 19 bases in the middle. The CDR3 covers 15 residues. Germline V gene lookup returns CDR1 SGHRS and CDR2 YFSETQ. The CDR3 region has the DNA TGCGCCAGCAGCTTGGTGGTGGGAACCCAGCCTGTAGCTTTCTTT. Translation: CASSLVVGTQPVAFF.

On this clone itself: The same CDR3 can be traced to other DNA sequences in this sample. The rearrangement joins TRBV18 to TRBJ1-1; D ambiguous. The CDR3 is 14 residues long. V gave up 0 bases and J gave up 5 bases, with 10 bases separating them. The germline V gene has CDR1 KGHSH and CDR2 LQKENI. CDR3: CASSPPGGGTEAFF. The CDR3 nucleotides read TGTGCCAGCTCACCACCGGGAGGAGGGACTGAAGCTTTCTTT.

V gene TRBV24-1 combines with J gene TRBJ2-1; no clear D gene. The germline CDR1 and CDR2 sequences are KGHDR and SFDVKD. The V and J ends lost 4 bases and 2 bases respectively, with 5 bases between them. CDR3 length equals 13 residues. CDR3 sequence: CATSEPPYNEQFF. The DNA of the CDR3 is TGTGCCACCAGTGAGCCCCCCTACAATGAGCAGTTCTTC.

The V call is TRBV18, the J call TRBJ1-1; D is unresolved. The germline V gene has CDR1 KGHSH and CDR2 LQKENI. CDR3 length: 15 residues. V dropped 2 bases and J dropped 4 bases, with 14 bases sitting between them. CDR3 sequence (DNA): TGTGCCAGCTCACCAGGGCGACAATATTCCACTGAAGCTTTCTTT. Translation gives CASSPGRQYSTEAFF.

V and J are TRBV5-1 and TRBJ1-1; D is unclear. The CDR3 spans 12 residues. The V gene's germline CDR1 is SGHRS and CDR2 YFSETQ. Trimming took 6 bases from V and 7 from J, leaving 13 bases between them. CDR3 in DNA: TGCGCCAGCACCCCTTCGTGGGGTGAAGCTTTCTTT. Translation: CASTPSWGEAFF.

The rearrangement links TRBV19 to TRBJ2-3, with TRBD2 matching over 8 bases. J gave up 6 bases and V 4 bases, and 3 bases lay outside the gene matches. Germline V gives CDR1 LNHDA, CDR2 SQIVND (reference sequence). This CDR3 has 13 amino acids. In nucleotides, the CDR3 is TGTGCCAGTAGTAGGACTAGCCTGGATACGCAGTATTTT. This sequence encodes CASSRTSLDTQYF.

This chain joins TRBV19 and TRBJ1-1; D is unresolved. V was shortened by 5 bases and J by 1 base, with 14 bases between the two germline ends. The germline CDR1 and CDR2 sequences are LNHDA and SQIVND (reference sequence). This CDR3 is built from 15 residues. The chain's CDR3 is CASSFPTLSNTEAFF. Written as DNA, the CDR3 is TGTGCCAGTAGTTTCCCGACTCTGTCGAACACTGAAGCTTTCTTT.

This clone has only one observation. The J gene is TRBJ1-5, the V gene TRBV19, with D tentatively TRBD1 (6 bases). The CDR3 covers 15 residues. The V end was cut by 5 bases, the J end by 1 base, with 12 bases between. The germline V gene has CDR1 LNHDA and CDR2 SQIVND (reference sequence). CDR3 nucleotide sequence: TGTGCCAGTAGTGCACTAGGGGGGAGCAATCAGCCCCAGCATTTT. It specifies CASSALGGSNQPQHF.

CDR3 sequence: CASSLQGLAYEQYF. CDR3 DNA sequence: TGTGCCAGCAGTTTACAAGGGTTGGCGTACGAGCAGTACTTC. The V call is TRBV27, the J call TRBJ2-7; no definite D call. This CDR3 spans 14 amino acids. Germline loops: CDR1 MNHEY, CDR2 SMNVEV (reference sequence). The V end lost 2 bases, the J end lost 4 bases, and 12 bases lay between the germline ends.

This rearrangement joins TRBV7-8 to TRBJ2-2; D is undetermined. The CDR3 contains 13 residues. The V gene lost 4 bases and the J gene lost 5 bases, with 8 bases spanning the gap. Germline CDR1 SGHVS, CDR2 FQNEAQ. DNA for the CDR3: TGTGCCAGCAGCTCCCGTCAGACCGGGGAGCTGTTTTTT. As protein: CASSSRQTGELFF.

The genes are TRBV24-1 and TRBJ1-2; D call uncertain. The CDR3 is 14 amino acids. V was pared by 2 bases and J by 4 bases, with 10 bases between. Germline V gene sequence: CDR1 KGHDR, CDR2 SFDVKD. Here the CDR3 reads CATSDSQAPYGYTF. The CDR3 nucleotides are TGTGCCACCAGTGATTCGCAGGCGCCCTATGGCTACACCTTC.

This clone was picked up one time. This chain connects TRBV19 to TRBJ2-4; TRBD2 agrees at 8 bases. The CDR3 runs to 17 residues. From germline, CDR1 is LNHDA and CDR2 SQIVND (reference sequence). The J segment lost 3 bases and the V segment lost 5 bases, leaving 12 bases of the junction unmatched. The CDR3 DNA reads as TGTGCCAGTAGTCGTACTAGCGGTGGAGTGGGCAAAAACATTCAGTACTTC. Protein sequence: CASSRTSGGVGKNIQYF. The whole variable domain, remainder taken from reference TRBV19 and TRBJ2-4, is DGGITQSPKYLFRKEGQNVTLSCEQNLNHDAMYWYRQDPGQGLRLIYYSQIVNDFQKGDIAEGYSVSREKKESFPLTVTSAQKNPTAFYLCASSRTSGGVGKNIQYFGAGTRLSVL.

V is TRBV6-2 or TRBV6-3 and J is TRBJ2-7, with D possibly being TRBD2 (5 bases). The germline CDR1 and CDR2 sequences are MNHEY and SVGEGT. V was shortened by 0 bases and J by 6 bases, with 18 bases between the two germline ends. CDR3 length: 16 amino acids. DNA of the CDR3: TGTGCCAGCAGTTACTCGTCCGGGGTAGTTCTCGGCGAGCAGTACTTC. Translation: CASSYSSGVVLGEQYF.

CDR3 amino acids: CASSQGTGVSYEQYF. Here the CDR3 DNA reads TGTGCCAGCAGCCAGGGGACAGGGGTCTCCTACGAGCAGTACTTC. The V gene is TRBV14, the J gene TRBJ2-7; the match to TRBD1 covers 10 bases. V was clipped by 3 bases and J by 0 bases; unmatched bases: 2. Looked up from germline, CDR1 is SGHDN and CDR2 is FVKESK. The CDR3 covers 15 residues.

The chain combines TRBV5-6 with TRBJ1-5, with a tentative D call TRBD1 (6 bases). CDR3 size: 13 residues. In germline, CDR1 is SGHDT, CDR2 YYEEEE. Trimming cost V 3 bases and J 4 bases, with 8 bases left between them. The CDR3 DNA is TGTGCCAGCAGCTGGGGGCCTAATCAGCCCCAGCATTTT. It translates to CASSWGPNQPQHF.

The chain links TRBV6-7 to TRBJ2-2; the match to TRBD2 covers 8 bases. TRBV6-7 is marked as an open reading frame, function uncertain. The CDR3 has 16 amino acids. After removal of 5 bases from V and 6 bases from J, the junction contained 11 bases not matched to a gene. CDR3 sequence (DNA): TGTGCCAGCAGTCCCCCGGTTAGCGGGGTTGCCGGGGAGCTGTTTTTT. Translating it yields CASSPPVSGVAGELFF.

V and J are TRBV10-3 and TRBJ1-1; the D gene is possibly TRBD1 (6 bases). V was clipped by 6 bases and J by 1 base, with 9 bases between them. Germline V gives CDR1 ENHRY, CDR2 SYGVKD. The CDR3 has 13 amino acids. CDR3 in amino acids: CAISGGQNTEAFF. The CDR3 nucleotides read TGTGCCATCAGCGGGGGACAGAACACTGAAGCTTTCTTT.

J is TRBJ2-2 and V is TRBV11-2; 8 bases are shared with TRBD2. CDR1 SGHAT and CDR2 FQNNGV come from the germline V gene. With V trimmed by 1 base and J by 5 bases, 3 bases remained unmatched. The CDR3 totals 15 residues. CDR3 nucleotide sequence: TGTGCCAGCAGCTTAGGCGGGGGGAGTACCGGGGAGCTGTTTTTT. Amino acids: CASSLGGGSTGELFF.

V gene TRBV27 combines with J gene TRBJ2-7; D is unclear. The length of the CDR3 is 13 residues. Germline assignment: CDR1 MNHEY and CDR2 SMNVEV (reference sequence). The V end lost 4 bases, the J end lost 3 bases, and 10 bases lay between the germline ends. The CDR3 protein is CASSYAAYYEQYF. The DNA of the CDR3 is TGTGCCAGCAGTTATGCAGCCTACTACGAGCAGTACTTC.

The gene calls are TRBV12-5 and TRBJ2-7, with D possibly being TRBD1 or TRBD2 (7 bases each). This CDR3 has 16 residues. Germline CDR1 and CDR2: LGHNT and FRNRAP. Trimming left V 0 bases short and J 4 bases short, with 16 bases between. The CDR3 nucleotides are TGTGCTAGTGGTTTGGTACTCCCTCAGGGGGGGTACGAGCAGTACTTC. It translates to CASGLVLPQGGYEQYF.

V and J are TRBV27 and TRBJ2-1, with D possibly matching TRBD2 (6 bases). This CDR3 contains 14 residues. The germline gives CDR1 MNHEY, CDR2 SMNVEV (reference sequence). V lost 2 bases and J lost 2, with 7 bases in between. CDR3 loop: CASSLLATYNEQFF. CDR3 DNA sequence: TGTGCCAGCAGTTTACTAGCGACCTACAATGAGCAGTTCTTC.

The rearrangement links TRBV7-8 to TRBJ1-1; TRBD1 matches at 10 bases. V was pared by 4 bases and J by 6 bases, with 5 bases of the junction left unmatched. The V gene's germline CDR1 is SGHVS and CDR2 FQNEAQ. The CDR3 extends over 14 amino acids. The CDR3 spells CASSSDRGLPEAFF. CDR3 bases: TGTGCCAGCAGCTCCGACAGGGGGCTACCTGAAGCTTTCTTT.

The chain joins TRBV29-1 to TRBJ2-2; D possibly corresponds to TRBD1 (5 bases). Trimming removed 4 bases at V and 4 bases at J, with 19 bases between. Germline V lookup: CDR1 SQVTM, CDR2 ANQGSEA. This CDR3 region has 16 residues. CDR3 sequence: CSVGTIGPGSTGELFF. CDR3 nucleotide sequence: TGCAGCGTTGGGACAATAGGGCCCGGTAGCACCGGGGAGCTGTTTTTT.

The chain uses TRBV3-1 (or the pseudogene TRBV3-2) and TRBJ2-6; 12 bases fit TRBD1. The CDR3 is 17 amino acids. V shed 1 base and J 4 bases; nucleotides not matched to a gene: 2. Per germline, CDR1 LGHDT and CDR2 YNNKEL (reference sequence). CDR3 in DNA: TGTGCCAGCAGCCAAGGGGACAGGGGGCTAGGGGCCAACGTCCTGACTTTC. Translation: CASSQGDRGLGANVLTF.